Below are 24 T cell receptor beta chains sequenced from a single sample in a study of monozygotic twins with cystic fibrosis. Sequencing was performed with immunoSEQ multiplex PCR; in TCRdb, only in-frame clones are kept and a portion is missing. The data show approximately 7,200 clones, over 85% seen once. The sample consisted of blood. The receptors shown here come from a boy between 2 and 15 years old with cystic fibrosis.

The table lists this clone with a count of one. The chain recombines TRBV5-8 with TRBJ1-2; D not resolved. V was pared by 0 bases and J by 3 bases, with 9 bases between. The CDR3 spans 14 residues. Germline V gene sequence: CDR1 SGHTS, CDR2 YDEGEE. Here the CDR3 reads CASSLARRDYGYTF. For the CDR3, the DNA is TGTGCCAGCAGCTTGGCAAGACGCGACTATGGCTACACCTTC.

V is TRBV5-1 and J is TRBJ1-2; 9 nucleotides match TRBD1. Germline lookup yields CDR1 SGHRS and CDR2 YFSETQ. V was pared by 4 bases and J by 3 bases, with 10 bases of the junction left unmatched. The CDR3 length is 16 residues. The DNA of the CDR3 is TGCGCCAGCAGCACCACAGGGGGCGGTGGGGACTATGGCTACACCTTC. Translating it yields CASSTTGGGGDYGYTF.

This chain uses TRBV5-1 with TRBJ1-1; D remains unclear. Germline CDR1 is SGHRS and CDR2 is YFSETQ. V was trimmed by 0 bases and J by 0 bases, leaving 6 bases between them. This CDR3 contains 14 residues. The CDR3 nucleotides are TGCGCCAGCAGCTTGGACGGTATGAACACTGAAGCTTTCTTT. Translated: CASSLDGMNTEAFF.

The chain joins TRBV7-2 to TRBJ1-5; D is uncertain. The CDR3 runs to 16 residues. Trimming stripped 5 bases from V and 2 bases from J, with 16 bases between. CDR1 and CDR2 from the germline V gene are SGHTA and FQGNSA. CDR3 bases: TGTGCCAGCAGCCAAGCCCTTGGAGCTGGCAATCAGCCCCAGCATTTT. It encodes CASSQALGAGNQPQHF.

The chain joins TRBV10-3 to TRBJ2-6; D gene ambiguous. The CDR3 runs to 15 residues. Germline CDR1 reads ENHRY; CDR2 reads SYGVKD. With 2 bases removed from V and 0 bases from J, the gap between germline ends came to 5 bases. The CDR3 spells CAISENNSGANVLTF. CDR3 coding DNA: TGTGCCATCAGTGAGAATAACTCTGGGGCCAACGTCCTGACTTTC.

Only one count was recorded for this clone. The V gene is TRBV6-4, the J gene TRBJ2-2; 7 positions agree with TRBD2. J was trimmed by 0 bases and V by 2 bases; bases with no gene match: 0. CDR1 is MRHNA, CDR2 SNTAGT, per germline. The CDR3 length is 15 residues. CDR3 region: CASSDGGANTGELFF. The CDR3 DNA reads TGTGCCAGCAGTGACGGGGGGGCGAACACCGGGGAGCTGTTTTTT.

J is TRBJ1-1 and V is TRBV6-5; D not resolved. The CDR3 consists of 14 residues. Germline V lookup: CDR1 MNHEY, CDR2 SVGAGI. Trimming stripped 0 bases from V and 2 bases from J, with 7 bases between. CDR3 DNA: TGTGCCAGCAGTTACTCTTTGGAAAACACTGAAGCTTTCTTT. As protein: CASSYSLENTEAFF.

The chain employs TRBV29-1 and TRBJ2-3; TRBD2 matches at 9 bases. The CDR3 loop spans 15 amino acids. The V gene end was trimmed by 7 bases and the J gene end by 4 bases; junction bases not matched to a gene: 12. Germline CDR1 and CDR2: SQVTM and ANQGSEA. CDR3 amino acids: CSACFIAGASDTQYF. CDR3 DNA sequence: TGCAGCGCTTGCTTTATAGCGGGGGCCTCAGATACGCAGTATTTT.

The chain links TRBV6-5 to TRBJ1-1; a weak D match, TRBD1 (6 bases). V was pared by 2 bases and J by 4 bases, with 11 bases between. The CDR3 loop spans 14 amino acids. CDR1 and CDR2 (germline): MNHEY, SVGAGI. CDR3 DNA: TGTGCCAGCAGTTACGGGCGAGGGGGCACTGAAGCTTTCTTT. Translating gives CASSYGRGGTEAFF.

The CDR3 sequence: CSGGQSAKKLFF. The CDR3 DNA reads as TGCAGCGGGGGACAGAGTGCTAAAAAACTGTTTTTT. The chain combines TRBV29-1 with TRBJ1-4, with 7 bases aligning to TRBD1. The CDR3 length is 12 residues. CDR1 is SQVTM, CDR2 ANQGSEA, per germline. Germline trimming cut 7 bases from V and 9 bases from J; bases unmatched to any gene: 8.

The V gene is TRBV7-9, the J gene TRBJ2-5, with 7 bases lining up with TRBD2. This CDR3 comprises 13 residues. Germline V gene sequence: CDR1 SEHNR, CDR2 FQNEAQ (reference sequence). Germline trimming cut 5 bases from V and 5 bases from J; bases unmatched to any gene: 5. The CDR3 spells CASSRRGSETQYF. The CDR3 nucleotides are TGTGCCAGCAGCCGGCGGGGGTCTGAGACCCAGTACTTC.

This clone has a single count. The rearrangement links TRBV11-3 to TRBJ2-7; 7 bases align to TRBD1. The CDR3 runs 15 residues. Germline V gene lookup returns CDR1 SGHNT and CDR2 YENEEA. The V gene end was trimmed by 3 bases and the J gene end by 1 base; junction bases not matched to a gene: 6. The chain's CDR3 is CASSFRGQQSYEQYF. CDR3 DNA sequence: TGTGCCAGCAGCTTTCGGGGACAGCAATCCTACGAGCAGTACTTC.

The V and J genes are TRBV5-1 and TRBJ1-2; possibly TRBD1 for D (6 bases). CDR1 is SGHRS and CDR2 is YFSETQ in the germline V gene. V gave up 3 bases and J gave up 5 bases, with 20 bases separating them. This CDR3 is built from 16 residues. CDR3 in DNA: TGCGCCAGCAGCTCGAACCCGGACGGCGGACAGTATGGCTACACCTTC. Its translation is CASSSNPDGGQYGYTF.

The chain links TRBV6-1 to TRBJ2-7; D assignment may be TRBD1 or TRBD2 (5 bases each). Germline V lookup: CDR1 MNHNS, CDR2 SASEGT. V was trimmed by 1 base and J by 12 bases, leaving 16 bases between them. This CDR3 comprises 13 residues. As DNA, the CDR3 is TGTGCCAGCAGTGAAGATCCCGTTGGGACGGCGTACTTC. This codes for CASSEDPVGTAYF.

The chain employs TRBV6-6 and TRBJ1-4, with a weak D call TRBD1 (6 bases). The V end was cut by 6 bases, the J end by 7 bases, with 15 bases between. The germline V gene has CDR1 MNHNY and CDR2 SVGAGI (reference sequence). The CDR3 has 14 amino acids. The CDR3 DNA sequence: TGTGCCAGCAGGGACACAGGGCGAGGTGAAAAACTGTTTTTT. Residues: CASRDTGRGEKLFF.

The rearrangement uses TRBV5-1 and TRBJ2-5; 9 bases agree with TRBD1. V lost 9 bases and J lost 1; bases outside the gene matches: 4. Germline CDR1 and CDR2: SGHRS and YFSETQ. This CDR3 has 13 amino acids. The CDR3 nucleotides are TGCGCCACCCGGGACAGGGCCCAAGAGACCCAGTACTTC. Amino acids: CATRDRAQETQYF.

V is TRBV27 and J is TRBJ1-2; weak D call: TRBD1 (6 bases). The V end was cut by 3 bases, the J end by 2 bases, with 10 bases between. The CDR3 is 14 amino acids. Germline lookup yields CDR1 MNHEY and CDR2 SMNVEV (reference sequence). In DNA form, the CDR3 reads TGTGCCAGCAGTTTGAAGGGGGTGAACTATGGCTACACCTTC. Translation: CASSLKGVNYGYTF.

This clone has just one count. This chain connects TRBV18 to TRBJ1-1, with D possibly being TRBD1 (5 bases). The CDR3 totals 14 residues. Germline lookup yields CDR1 KGHSH and CDR2 LQKENI. The V end lost 0 bases, the J end lost 8 bases, and 13 bases lay between the germline ends. The CDR3 DNA is TGTGCCAGCTCACCACCAGGGGTGGAAGGCGAAGCTTTCTTT. It encodes CASSPPGVEGEAFF.

The chain combines TRBV5-1 with TRBJ2-1; D is perhaps TRBD1 (5 bases). CDR3 size: 14 residues. The V end lost 6 bases, the J end lost 1 base, and 11 bases lay between the germline ends. The germline gives CDR1 SGHRS, CDR2 YFSETQ. CDR3 sequence reads: CASKNAGSYNEQFF. CDR3 coding DNA: TGCGCCAGCAAAAATGCAGGGTCCTACAATGAGCAGTTCTTC.

V is TRBV29-1 and J is TRBJ2-1, with D perhaps matching TRBD1 (5 bases). The ends were cut back, 1 base at V and 6 bases at J, with 10 bases in the middle. CDR1 is SQVTM, CDR2 ANQGSEA, per germline. The CDR3 spans 13 residues. The CDR3 coding sequence is TGCAGCGTTGAAGGTGTAAGGGGCAATGAGCAGTTCTTC. Its protein product is CSVEGVRGNEQFF.

V gene TRBV7-9 combines with J gene TRBJ2-5; tentative D call: TRBD2 (6 bases). This CDR3 comprises 17 residues. Deletions cut 5 bases from V and 2 bases from J, with 21 bases between. Germline V gene sequence: CDR1 SEHNR, CDR2 FQNEAQ (reference sequence). CDR3 sequence reads: CASSPPWDSIPQETQYF. CDR3 bases: TGTGCCAGCAGCCCACCCTGGGACTCAATCCCGCAAGAGACCCAGTACTTC.

V usage is TRBV5-1 and J usage is TRBJ2-7, with D possibly being TRBD1 (5 bases). CDR1 is SGHRS, CDR2 YFSETQ, per germline. Trimming pared 4 bases from V and 0 bases from J, leaving 8 bases between. This CDR3 spans 13 amino acids. The CDR3 sequence: CASSTDNSYEQYF. The DNA for the CDR3 is TGCGCCAGCAGCACGGACAACTCCTACGAGCAGTACTTC.

This clone was found once. The chain employs TRBV9 and TRBJ2-3; D is unresolved. CDR1 SGDLS and CDR2 YYNGEE come from the germline V gene. The CDR3 covers 12 residues. Trimming took 0 bases from V and 4 from J, leaving 3 bases between them. Written as DNA, the CDR3 is TGTGCCAGCAGCGTAGGGTCAGATACGCAGTATTTT. Translating gives CASSVGSDTQYF. The complete variable domain, with remaining parts taken from reference TRBV9 and TRBJ2-3, reads DSGVTQTPKHLITATGQRVTLRCSPRSGDLSVYWYQQSLDQGLQFLIQYYNGEERAKGNILERFSAQQFPDLHSELNLSSLELGDSALYFCASSVGSDTQYFGPGTRLTVL.

V usage is TRBV15 and J usage is TRBJ2-3; D perhaps matches TRBD1 (5 bases). Per germline, CDR1 LNHNV and CDR2 YYDKDF (reference sequence). V was clipped by 2 bases and J by 6 bases, with 12 bases between them. This CDR3 is 14 amino acids long. The CDR3 is CATSRRAGKDTQYF. The CDR3 DNA sequence: TGTGCCACCAGCAGAAGGGCAGGGAAGGATACGCAGTATTTT.